These T cell receptor beta chains were read from a single sample in a study of cytomegalovirus exposure and HLA in healthy donors. The method was immunoSEQ multiplex PCR; TCRdb's version includes in-frame clones alone and lacks a portion of them. Across 180,000 or so clones, the top ten clones capture around 0.74% of the sample. The source material was PBMCs. The receptors derive from a boy younger than 18 in good health and CMV-seronegative. Both conserved end residues are part of each CDR3. The D gene is left open where the match is weak.

D gene: TRBD1; J gene: TRBJ2-2; V gene: TRBV9; CDR3 protein: CASSPRDSNTGELFF; CDR3 DNA: TGTGCCAGCAGCCCCCGGGACAGCAACACCGGGGAGCTGTTTTTT
D gene: TRBD2; J gene: TRBJ2-7; V gene: TRBV6-1; CDR3 protein: CASRWGASGEGEQYF; CDR3 DNA: TGTGCCAGCAGATGGGGGGCTAGCGGGGAGGGGGAGCAGTACTTC
D gene: TRBD2; J gene: TRBJ2-1; V gene: TRBV7-9; CDR3 protein: CASSLVAGSYNEQFF; CDR3 DNA: TGTGCCAGCAGCTTAGTAGCGGGGTCGTACAATGAGCAGTTCTTC
D gene: NA; J gene: TRBJ1-4; V gene: TRBV28; CDR3 protein: CASSLFRNEKLFF; CDR3 DNA: TGTGCCAGCAGTTTGTTCAGAAATGAAAAACTGTTTTTT
D gene: NA; J gene: TRBJ1-1; V gene: TRBV6-6; CDR3 protein: CASSSYRDNTEAFF; CDR3 DNA: TGTGCCAGCAGTTCCTACAGGGACAACACTGAAGCTTTCTTT
D gene: NA; J gene: TRBJ2-7; V gene: TRBV11-2; CDR3 protein: CASSRSPGEEQYF; CDR3 DNA: TGTGCCAGCAGCCGTTCTCCGGGGGAGGAGCAGTACTTC
D gene: NA; J gene: TRBJ1-2; V gene: TRBV12-5; CDR3 protein: CASALSDRPNYGYTF; CDR3 DNA: TGTGCTAGTGCCCTTTCGGACAGACCTAACTATGGCTACACCTTC
D gene: NA; J gene: TRBJ2-7; V gene: TRBV30; CDR3 protein: CAWSVRYEQYF; CDR3 DNA: TGTGCCTGGAGTGTACGCTACGAGCAGTACTTC
D gene: NA; J gene: TRBJ1-4; V gene: TRBV4-3; CDR3 protein: CASSLSQQGYEKLFF; CDR3 DNA: TGCGCCAGCAGCCTATCCCAACAGGGTTATGAAAAACTGTTTTTT
D gene: NA; J gene: TRBJ2-7; V gene: TRBV5-6; CDR3 protein: CASSLGQKISYEQYF; CDR3 DNA: TGTGCCAGCAGCCTCGGACAGAAGATCTCCTACGAGCAGTACTTC
D gene: NA; J gene: TRBJ2-5; V gene: TRBV11-3; CDR3 protein: CASSLGGGADQETQYF; CDR3 DNA: TGTGCCAGCAGCTTAGGAGGTGGGGCAGATCAAGAGACCCAGTACTTC
D gene: NA; J gene: TRBJ2-1; V gene: TRBV5-6; CDR3 protein: CASSPRLVNEQFF; CDR3 DNA: TGTGCCAGCAGCCCGAGACTAGTAAATGAGCAGTTCTTC
D gene: TRBD1; J gene: TRBJ1-5; V gene: TRBV6-1; CDR3 protein: CACATGGNQPQHF; CDR3 DNA: TGTGCCTGCGCAACAGGGGGCAATCAGCCCCAGCATTTT
D gene: NA; J gene: TRBJ1-1; V gene: TRBV6-5; CDR3 protein: CASKRASTEAFF; CDR3 DNA: TGTGCCAGCAAGAGGGCGTCCACTGAAGCTTTCTTT
D gene: NA; J gene: TRBJ1-4; V gene: TRBV5-1; CDR3 protein: CASSPTATNEKLFF; CDR3 DNA: TGCGCCAGCAGCCCGACAGCAACTAATGAGAAACTGTTTTTT
D gene: TRBD1; J gene: TRBJ1-1; V gene: TRBV7-9; CDR3 protein: CASTATGYGGKASEAFF; CDR3 DNA: TGTGCCAGCACCGCGACAGGGTACGGGGGTAAGGCTTCTGAAGCTTTCTTT
D gene: TRBD1; J gene: TRBJ2-2; V gene: TRBV2; CDR3 protein: CASSTLGTGAGELFF; CDR3 DNA: TGTGCCAGCAGTACGCTGGGGACAGGCGCCGGGGAGCTGTTTTTT
D gene: NA; J gene: TRBJ1-2; V gene: TRBV2; CDR3 protein: CASSRASGGYTF; CDR3 DNA: TGTGCCAGCAGTCGCGCCTCCGGTGGCTACACCTTC
D gene: NA; J gene: TRBJ2-1; V gene: TRBV19; CDR3 protein: CASSIAGFYNEQFF; CDR3 DNA: TGTGCCAGTAGTATCGCAGGATTCTACAATGAGCAGTTCTTC
D gene: NA; J gene: TRBJ1-6; V gene: TRBV9; CDR3 protein: CASSVEDNSPLHF; CDR3 DNA: TGTGCCAGCAGCGTGGAGGATAATTCACCCCTCCACTTT
D gene: NA; J gene: TRBJ1-2; V gene: TRBV7-9; CDR3 protein: CASSLGNGQYYGYTF; CDR3 DNA: TGTGCCAGCAGCTTAGGGAATGGGCAGTACTATGGCTACACCTTC
D gene: NA; J gene: TRBJ2-2; V gene: TRBV7-3; CDR3 protein: CASTLQASVGELFF; CDR3 DNA: TGTGCCAGCACGCTCCAGGCGTCAGTCGGGGAGCTGTTTTTT
D gene: TRBD2; J gene: TRBJ2-2; V gene: TRBV5-4; CDR3 protein: CASSLPTSGETGELFF; CDR3 DNA: TGTGCCAGCAGCCTTCCTACTAGCGGGGAAACCGGGGAGCTGTTCTTT
D gene: TRBD2; J gene: TRBJ2-2; V gene: TRBV2; CDR3 protein: CASSYRLAGERRELFF; CDR3 DNA: TGTGCCAGCAGCTACAGACTAGCGGGGGAGCGAAGGGAGCTGTTTTTT
D gene: NA; J gene: TRBJ2-1; V gene: TRBV11-3; CDR3 protein: CASSLGLNNEQFF; CDR3 DNA: TGTGCCAGCAGCTTAGGCCTAAACAATGAGCAGTTCTTC
D gene: NA; J gene: TRBJ1-1; V gene: TRBV4-1; CDR3 protein: CASSLHGEGTEAFF; CDR3 DNA: TGCGCCAGCAGCCTTCATGGGGAGGGCACTGAAGCTTTCTTT
D gene: NA; J gene: TRBJ2-1; V gene: TRBV7-2; CDR3 protein: CASSFARGTHYNEQFF; CDR3 DNA: TGTGCCAGCAGCTTCGCGCGGGGAACCCACTACAATGAGCAGTTCTTC
D gene: TRBD2; J gene: TRBJ2-5; V gene: TRBV4-3; CDR3 protein: CASSQDQRGLKETQYF; CDR3 DNA: TGCGCCAGCAGCCAAGACCAGCGGGGGTTAAAAGAGACCCAGTACTTC
D gene: NA; J gene: TRBJ2-3; V gene: TRBV7-6; CDR3 protein: CASSFSGSTDTQYF; CDR3 DNA: TGTGCCAGCAGCTTTAGCGGTTCCACAGATACGCAGTATTTT
D gene: NA; J gene: TRBJ2-3; V gene: TRBV6-5; CDR3 protein: CASSSGIIGTDTQYF; CDR3 DNA: TGTGCCAGCAGTTCAGGGATTATCGGCACAGATACGCAGTATTTT
D gene: TRBD1; J gene: TRBJ2-7; V gene: TRBV5-1; CDR3 protein: CASSLARGFEQYF; CDR3 DNA: TGCGCCAGCAGCTTGGCCAGGGGGTTCGAGCAGTACTTC
D gene: TRBD1; J gene: TRBJ2-2; V gene: TRBV11-3; CDR3 protein: CASSSGTGAYTGELFF; CDR3 DNA: TGTGCCAGCAGCTCTGGGACAGGGGCCTACACCGGGGAGCTGTTTTTT
D gene: NA; J gene: TRBJ2-7; V gene: TRBV14; CDR3 protein: CASSRSGSYEQYF; CDR3 DNA: TGTGCCAGCAGCCGCTCCGGTTCCTACGAGCAGTACTTC
D gene: NA; J gene: TRBJ2-1; V gene: TRBV30; CDR3 protein: CAWSVRSATPQFF; CDR3 DNA: TGTGCCTGGAGTGTACGGTCTGCCACCCCCCAGTTCTTC
D gene: NA; J gene: TRBJ2-7; V gene: TRBV19; CDR3 protein: CATLSNRGGYEQYF; CDR3 DNA: TGTGCCACGCTTTCAAACAGAGGGGGCTACGAGCAGTACTTC
D gene: TRBD2; J gene: TRBJ2-7; V gene: TRBV5-6; CDR3 protein: CASSRTGFSGDFSYEQYF; CDR3 DNA: TGTGCCAGCAGCCGAACAGGATTTAGCGGGGATTTCTCCTACGAGCAGTACTTC
D gene: NA; J gene: TRBJ2-3; V gene: TRBV4-1; CDR3 protein: CASSHQGRGTDTQYF; CDR3 DNA: TGCGCCAGCAGCCATCAGGGTAGGGGCACAGATACGCAGTATTTT
D gene: TRBD2; J gene: TRBJ2-1; V gene: TRBV9; CDR3 protein: CASSVSGLGMAGVRNEQFF; CDR3 DNA: TGTGCCAGCAGCGTCTCTGGTTTGGGGATGGCGGGGGTGCGGAATGAGCAGTTCTTC
D gene: NA; J gene: TRBJ1-4; V gene: TRBV7-2; CDR3 protein: CASSFTGTWREKLFF; CDR3 DNA: TGTGCCAGCAGCTTTACAGGAACCTGGCGGGAAAAACTGTTTTTT
D gene: TRBD2; J gene: TRBJ2-1; V gene: TRBV27; CDR3 protein: CASSLDAGGYNEQFF; CDR3 DNA: TGTGCCAGCAGTTTAGATGCGGGGGGATACAATGAGCAGTTCTTC
D gene: TRBD1; J gene: TRBJ1-6; V gene: TRBV6-5; CDR3 protein: CASSPGTGLNSPLHF; CDR3 DNA: TGTGCCAGCAGTCCGGGGACAGGGTTGAATTCACCCCTCCACTTT
D gene: NA; J gene: TRBJ1-1; V gene: TRBV6-5; CDR3 protein: CASSPRTSRIREAFF; CDR3 DNA: TGTGCCAGCAGCCCACGGACAAGCAGGATACGTGAAGCTTTCTTT
D gene: NA; J gene: TRBJ2-1; V gene: TRBV27; CDR3 protein: CASSEEDEQFF; CDR3 DNA: TGTGCCAGCAGTGAAGAGGATGAGCAGTTCTTC
D gene: NA; J gene: TRBJ2-3; V gene: TRBV9; CDR3 protein: CASSVGGGKDTQYF; CDR3 DNA: TGTGCCAGCAGCGTGGGGGGAGGAAAAGATACGCAGTATTTT
D gene: NA; J gene: TRBJ1-1; V gene: TRBV7-3; CDR3 protein: CASSLTGGTGTEAFF; CDR3 DNA: TGTGCCAGCAGCTTAACTGGCGGGACGGGCACTGAAGCTTTCTTT